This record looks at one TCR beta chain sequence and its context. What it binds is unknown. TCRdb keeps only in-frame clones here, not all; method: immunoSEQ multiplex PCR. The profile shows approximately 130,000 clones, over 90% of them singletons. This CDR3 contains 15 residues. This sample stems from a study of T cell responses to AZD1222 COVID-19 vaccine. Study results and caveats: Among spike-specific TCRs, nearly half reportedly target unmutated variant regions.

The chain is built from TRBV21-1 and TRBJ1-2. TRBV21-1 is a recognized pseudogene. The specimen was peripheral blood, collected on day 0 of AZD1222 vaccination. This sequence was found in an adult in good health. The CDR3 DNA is TGTGCCAGCAGCAAAGATAGACGGACGGGCTATGGCTACACCTTC. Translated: CASSKDRRTGYGYTF.